There are many counts of the clone carrying this T cell receptor beta chain. Its specificity is not known. Using its own MiXCR run on the 5' RACE reads, TCRdb lists one record per CDR3 protein. Of 70,000 to 80,000 distinct CDR3 sequences listed, roughly 7% are singletons. These data belong to a study of T cells after yellow fever vaccination. Study-level findings and limits: CD4 and CD8 compartments shared a small share of clonotypes, likely from convergent recombination.

This clonotype was obtained from a man younger than 35 who received the YFV17D yellow fever vaccine. The source was CD8+ T cells sorted from PBMCs, collected around 10 days after the first yellow fever vaccination.

CDR3 region: CASSQGLGNEQFF. CDR3 in DNA: TGCGCCAGCAGCCAAGGACTAGGGAATGAGCAGTTCTTC. The chain joins TRBV4-1 to TRBJ2-1, with a weak D call TRBD2 (6 bases). Germline lookup yields CDR1 MGHRA and CDR2 YSYEKL. V was shortened by 1 base and J by 7 bases, with 8 bases between the two germline ends. CDR3 length: 13 amino acids.